This T cell receptor (beta chain) was observed in a study of control samples from healthy donors and cancer patients. Only in-frame clones appear in the TCRdb table, and some are missing; sequencing was by immunoSEQ multiplex PCR. The sample holds some 100,000 clones, roughly 90% seen once. The clonotype comes from a man aged 30 to 45 in good health. Material for sequencing was blood.

Here the CDR3 DNA reads TGTGCCAGCAGCCCTACAGGGGGCAGGAAGGAAAAACTGTTTTTT. This sequence encodes CASSPTGGRKEKLFF. The gene calls are TRBV7-2 and TRBJ1-4; 9 nucleotides line up with TRBD1. The CDR3 is 15 amino acids. Looked up from germline, CDR1 is SGHTA and CDR2 is FQGNSA. V lost 5 bases to trimming and J lost 8 bases; unmatched junction nucleotides: 9.